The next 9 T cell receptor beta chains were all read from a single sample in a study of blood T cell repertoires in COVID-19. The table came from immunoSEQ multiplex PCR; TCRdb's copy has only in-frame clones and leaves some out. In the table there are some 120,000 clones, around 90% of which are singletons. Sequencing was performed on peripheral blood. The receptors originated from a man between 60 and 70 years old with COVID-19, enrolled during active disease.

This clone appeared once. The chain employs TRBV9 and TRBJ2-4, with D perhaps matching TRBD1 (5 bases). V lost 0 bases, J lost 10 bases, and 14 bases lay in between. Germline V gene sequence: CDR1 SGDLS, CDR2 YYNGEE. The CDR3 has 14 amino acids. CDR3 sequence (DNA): TGTGCCAGCAGCGTAGTTTCCAGGGAAGGAATTCAGTACTTC. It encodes CASSVVSREGIQYF.

CDR3 protein: CASSKEGGQVTEAFF. The CDR3 DNA follows: TGTGCCAGCAGCAAGGAGGGGGGGCAGGTCACTGAAGCTTTCTTT. The chain has TRBV5-4 and TRBJ1-1, with D maybe TRBD1 (6 bases). Germline V gives CDR1 SGHNT, CDR2 YYREEE (reference sequence). The CDR3 is made up of 15 amino acids. The ends were cut back, 4 bases at V and 4 bases at J, with 17 bases in the middle.

For the CDR3, the DNA is TGTGCCACAGCAGGGGGCACCACTGAAGCTTTCTTT. Its translation: CATAGGTTEAFF. The chain links TRBV6-5 to TRBJ1-1, with 8 bases aligning to TRBD1. There are 12 residues in the CDR3. The V segment lost 10 bases and the J segment 4 bases; nucleotides outside the gene matches: 5. The V gene's germline CDR1 is MNHEY and CDR2 SVGAGI.

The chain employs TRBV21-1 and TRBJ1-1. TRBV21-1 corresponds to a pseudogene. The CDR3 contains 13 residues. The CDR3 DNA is TGTGCCAGCAGATTTAAAACGGGCACTGAAGCTTTCTTT. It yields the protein CASRFKTGTEAFF.

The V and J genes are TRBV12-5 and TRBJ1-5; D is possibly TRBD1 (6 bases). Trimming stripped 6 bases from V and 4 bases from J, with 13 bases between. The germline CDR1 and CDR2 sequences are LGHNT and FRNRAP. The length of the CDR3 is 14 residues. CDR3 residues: CASGAEGGNQPQHF. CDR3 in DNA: TGTGCTAGTGGAGCAGAAGGGGGTAATCAGCCCCAGCATTTT.

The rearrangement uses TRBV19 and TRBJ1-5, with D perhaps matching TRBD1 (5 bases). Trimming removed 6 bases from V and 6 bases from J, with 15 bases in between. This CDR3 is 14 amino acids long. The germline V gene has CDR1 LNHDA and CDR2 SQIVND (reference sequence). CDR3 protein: CASSIGGEGQPQHF. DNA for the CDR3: TGTGCCAGTAGCATTGGAGGGGAGGGTCAGCCCCAGCATTTT.

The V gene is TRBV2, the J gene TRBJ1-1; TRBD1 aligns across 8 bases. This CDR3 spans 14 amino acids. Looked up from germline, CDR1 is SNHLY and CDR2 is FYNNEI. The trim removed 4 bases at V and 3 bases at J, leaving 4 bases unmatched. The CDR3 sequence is CASSGTGSYTEAFF. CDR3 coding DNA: TGTGCCAGCAGTGGGACAGGGTCGTACACTGAAGCTTTCTTT.

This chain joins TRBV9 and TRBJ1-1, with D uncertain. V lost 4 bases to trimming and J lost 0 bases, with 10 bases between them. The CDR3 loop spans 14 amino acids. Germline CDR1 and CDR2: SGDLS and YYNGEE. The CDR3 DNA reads TGTGCCAGCAGCCCTCAGGCCATGAACACTGAAGCTTTCTTT. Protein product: CASSPQAMNTEAFF.

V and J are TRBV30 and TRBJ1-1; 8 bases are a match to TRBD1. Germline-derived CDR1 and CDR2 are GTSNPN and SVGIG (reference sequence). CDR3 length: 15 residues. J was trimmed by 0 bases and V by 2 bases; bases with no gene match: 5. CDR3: CAWSTADRVNTEAFF. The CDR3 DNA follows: TGTGCCTGGAGTACGGCGGACAGGGTGAACACTGAAGCTTTCTTT.